This T cell receptor (beta chain) originates from a study of blood T cell repertoires in COVID-19. Measured with immunoSEQ multiplex PCR; TCRdb has only the in-frame clones, and not every one. The table has around 100,000 clones, 80% to 90% seen once. This CDR3 comprises 15 residues. Germline V gene sequence: CDR1 SNHLY, CDR2 FYNNEI. The V and J ends lost 5 bases and 8 bases, in that order; junction bases with no gene match: 12. Input material: peripheral blood. J is TRBJ1-1 and V is TRBV2, with 9 nucleotides matching TRBD1. The sequence came from a woman older than 75 with acute or convalescent COVID-19. DNA for the CDR3: TGTGCCAGCAGTCCGGGACAGGGAGGCCTTCGGGAAGCTTTCTTT. Its translation is CASSPGQGGLREAFF.